The clone carrying this T cell receptor beta chain was counted a single time. This record belongs to a study of blood T cell repertoires in COVID-19. Study-level information: Specimens from acute and convalescent COVID-19 originated in the United States, Italy and Spain. Nucleic acid was either cDNA or gDNA, and it came from T cells, B-cell-depleted T cells, or PBMCs.

Authors' processing steps: It was from reference gene primer amplification that nucleated cell counts were estimated. Only in-frame clones appear in the TCRdb table, and some are missing; sequencing was by immunoSEQ multiplex PCR. The DNA was the basis for D and trimming; V, J and clone size are from that table. The repertoire holds some 180,000 clones, with around four fifths as singletons. Trimming took off 4 bases at V and 5 bases at J, with 12 bases between the two ends. This CDR3 has 14 residues. CDR1 and CDR2 (germline): LGHDT, YNNKEL (reference sequence). The genes are TRBV3-1 (or the pseudogene TRBV3-2) and TRBJ2-1, with D perhaps matching TRBD2 (5 bases). Sequences were obtained from peripheral blood. This clonotype was sampled from a woman between 65 and 79 years old who had recovered from COVID-19. This chain's CDR3 is CASSRQAENNEQFF. Written as DNA, the CDR3 is TGTGCCAGCAGCCGGCAAGCGGAGAACAATGAGCAGTTCTTC.